What follows are 8 T cell receptor beta chains derived from one specimen sequenced in a study of cytomegalovirus exposure and HLA in healthy donors. It was with 60 Vbeta and 13 Jbeta primers that the PCR ran. The repertoire was sequenced with immunoSEQ multiplex PCR; TCRdb's copy has only in-frame clones and lacks some. The data show 150,000 or so clones, with about 80% seen just once and approximately 15% held by the top ten. Source material: PBMCs. These receptors all stem from a middle-aged woman in good health and CMV-seronegative.

This clone showed up just a few times. The chain is built from TRBV7-6 and TRBJ2-2; D is perhaps TRBD1 (5 bases). Trimming took 2 bases from V and 6 from J, leaving 7 bases between them. Germline V gene data show CDR1 as SGHVS and CDR2 as FNYEAQ. This CDR3 has 13 residues. Here the CDR3 reads CASSLQGAGELFF. Written as DNA, the CDR3 is TGTGCCAGCAGCTTACAAGGGGCCGGGGAGCTGTTTTTT.

The CDR3 region is CASSGRGLSNEKLFF. The CDR3, as DNA: TGTGCCAGCAGCGGCAGGGGGCTGAGTAATGAAAAACTGTTTTTT. The V and J genes are TRBV7-2 and TRBJ1-4, with 8 bases matching TRBD1. Germline CDR1 SGHTA, CDR2 FQGNSA. The CDR3 runs to 15 residues. V trimming: 5 bases; J trimming: 4 bases; junction bases outside the gene matches: 6.

The V and J genes are TRBV4-3 and TRBJ2-1, with 7 positions matching TRBD2. The CDR3 sequence is 15 residues long. The germline V gene encodes CDR1 LGHNA and CDR2 YSLEER. The junction had 6 bases not matched to a gene; V was cut back by 4 bases and J by 3 bases. CDR3 amino acids: CASSPGSGDYNEQFF. CDR3 coding DNA: TGCGCCAGCAGCCCGGGCAGCGGGGACTACAATGAGCAGTTCTTC.

The chain carries TRBV7-2 and TRBJ1-4; no clear D. CDR1 and CDR2 from the germline V gene are SGHTA and FQGNSA. The CDR3 consists of 19 residues. Trimming took off 4 bases at V and 11 bases at J, with 32 bases between the two ends. This chain's CDR3 is CASSSGSGLVVPSRRKLFF. CDR3 nucleotide sequence: TGTGCCAGCAGCTCTGGGTCAGGCCTCGTTGTCCCCTCGAGAAGGAAACTGTTTTTT.

This clone has just a few counts. V is TRBV6-5 and J is TRBJ2-5; TRBD2 is a possible D gene (7 bases). The germline CDR1 and CDR2 sequences are MNHEY and SVGAGI. This CDR3 has 14 amino acids. The V end was cut by 8 bases, the J end by 2 bases, with 15 bases between. Here the CDR3 DNA reads TGTGCCAGCCAGAGGGGGGGACGTCAAGAGACCCAGTACTTC. Translation gives CASQRGGRQETQYF.

The CDR3 here is CASIPPRGGQPQHF. CDR3 DNA: TGTGCCAGCATCCCCCCCAGAGGCGGCCAGCCCCAGCATTTT. V and J are TRBV21-1 and TRBJ1-5. TRBV21-1 has pseudogene status. The CDR3 runs to 14 residues.

The chain employs TRBV9 and TRBJ2-3, with D possibly matching TRBD2 (6 bases). With 5 bases removed from V and 1 base from J, the gap between germline ends came to 11 bases. The CDR3 sequence is 14 residues long. The germline gives CDR1 SGDLS, CDR2 YYNGEE. This CDR3 is CASSAGTGTDTQYF. The CDR3 nucleotides read TGTGCCAGCAGTGCCGGGACTGGCACAGATACGCAGTATTTT.

This chain links TRBV4-1 with TRBJ2-3; 11 positions agree with TRBD2. The CDR3 totals 15 residues. Germline V gene lookup returns CDR1 MGHRA and CDR2 YSYEKL. After removal of 4 bases from V and 6 bases from J, the junction contained 6 bases not matched to a gene. The CDR3 region has the DNA TGCGCCAGCAGCCCTAGCGGGGGGAATTGGGATACGCAGTATTTT. The encoded protein is CASSPSGGNWDTQYF.